This TCR beta chain appears in the sequencing data of a study of blood T cell repertoires in COVID-19. Overall study: COVID-19 samples from acute and convalescent phases originated in the United States, Italy and Spain. PBMCs, B-cell-depleted T cells, or T cells were the source of the cDNA or gDNA that made up the material.

Methods used by the authors: Amplification of reference gene primers was used by the study to estimate nucleated cell counts. This table comes from immunoSEQ multiplex PCR, and its TCRdb copy is limited to in-frame clones, with some not included. V, J and clone size are those of that table, while D and trimming were read from the DNA. The sample contains fewer than 350,000 clones, around nine tenths of which appear only once. Trimming at V came to 6 bases and at J to 14 bases, leaving 14 bases not matched to a gene. The CDR3 is made up of 13 amino acids. Germline CDR1 reads MNHNY; CDR2 reads SVGAGI (reference sequence).

This sequence was found in a man aged 40-55 years with acute or convalescent COVID-19. The gene calls are TRBV6-6 and TRBJ1-2; 8 bases are shared with TRBD1. The source material was peripheral blood. The CDR3 region has the DNA TGTGCCAGCAGCTTAAGGACAGGGTCCTTCTGGACCTTC. This gives the protein CASSLRTGSFWTF.